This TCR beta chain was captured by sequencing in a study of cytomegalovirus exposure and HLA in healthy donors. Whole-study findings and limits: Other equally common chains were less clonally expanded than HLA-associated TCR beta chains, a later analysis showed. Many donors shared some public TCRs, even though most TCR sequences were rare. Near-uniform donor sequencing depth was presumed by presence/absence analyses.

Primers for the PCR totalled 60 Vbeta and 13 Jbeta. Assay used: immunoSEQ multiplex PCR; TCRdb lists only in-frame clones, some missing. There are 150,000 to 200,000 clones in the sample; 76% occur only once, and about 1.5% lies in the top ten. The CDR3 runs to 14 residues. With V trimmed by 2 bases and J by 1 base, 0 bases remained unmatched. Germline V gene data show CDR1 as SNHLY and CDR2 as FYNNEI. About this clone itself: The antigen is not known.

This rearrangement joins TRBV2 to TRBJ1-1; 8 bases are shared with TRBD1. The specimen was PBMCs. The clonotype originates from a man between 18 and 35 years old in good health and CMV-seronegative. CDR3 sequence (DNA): TGTGCCAGCAGTGAAACAGGGGGGAACACTGAAGCTTTCTTT. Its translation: CASSETGGNTEAFF.